Listed below are T cell receptor beta chains from one sample, sequenced in a study of cytomegalovirus exposure and HLA in healthy donors. Only in-frame clones appear in the TCRdb table, and some are missing; sequencing was by immunoSEQ multiplex PCR. Seen here are about 260,000 clones, approximately 70% observed once, and the top ten hold 2% to 2.5%. The material sequenced was PBMCs. These receptors came from a female donor in good health and CMV-seronegative. Both conserved end residues are trimmed from each CDR3.

J gene,V gene,CDR3 length,CDR3 protein
TRBJ2-5,TRBV20-1,9,SGQGGVTQY
TRBJ2-6,TRBV27,13,ASSLGGSGANVLT
TRBJ1-1,TRBV11-2,13,ASSSEGGNAPEAF
TRBJ2-6,TRBV5-8,13,ASSLLLGGANVLT
TRBJ2-5,TRBV4-1,15,ASSQDRSGRGVETQY
TRBJ1-3,TRBV11-2,12,ASSTQDSGNTIY
TRBJ2-5,TRBV11-2,11,ASSLGQGETQY
TRBJ1-2,TRBV9,10,ASSVEAGSYT
TRBJ2-7,TRBV27,14,ASSLSGRGRSYEQY
TRBJ2-3,TRBV5-1,13,ASSLSAGPTDTQY
TRBJ2-1,TRBV7-9,17,ASSFNFRPGQGISHEQF
TRBJ2-7,TRBV30,13,AWSNFGAGAYEQY
TRBJ2-3,TRBV21-1,12,ASSIGQCTDTQY
TRBJ2-4,TRBV6-5,11,ASSYSQKNIQY
TRBJ2-3,TRBV5-6,16,ASSLFKVAGGGTDTQY
TRBJ2-5,TRBV5-4,13,ASSLRLAGDETQY
TRBJ1-4,TRBV7-8,10,ASNGANEKLF
TRBJ2-2,TRBV25-1,13,ASTLTGVNTGELF
TRBJ1-2,TRBV11-2,14,ASSLASRGGMDGYT
TRBJ2-1,TRBV5-1,12,ASSLGRAGNEQF
TRBJ2-7,TRBV10-3,11,AAGGRAAYEQY
TRBJ2-7,TRBV29-1,11,SGGQGGSYEQY
TRBJ2-7,TRBV5-1,14,ASSTGTSGRAYEQY
TRBJ1-1,TRBV19,10,ATTPGGTEAF